The 17 T cell receptor beta chains below all came from one sample that was sequenced in a study of beta chain features in type 1 diabetes. Expressed TCRB transcripts were sequenced, since all the RNA that had been isolated was reverse transcribed. Sequenced by immunoSEQ multiplex PCR; TCRdb stores in-frame clones only, minus some. This sample carries about 650,000 clones, under 15% of them seen once, and the ten largest clones take around 0.12%. Study-level results: Among all four CD4+ subsets, Type 1 diabetes patients had TCRB CDR3s that were moderately but significantly shorter.

Antigen specificity for these receptors is unknown. The specimen sequenced was naive CD4+ T cells from blood. The receptors originated from a man between 25 and 39 years old with type 1 diabetes.

The rearrangement uses TRBV29-1 and TRBJ2-3; 8 bases are shared with TRBD1. The CDR3 runs 14 residues. Germline trimming cut 3 bases from V and 1 base from J; bases unmatched to any gene: 3. Per the germline V gene, CDR1 is SQVTM and CDR2 is ANQGSEA. The CDR3 loop reads CSVDPGGGTDTQYF. CDR3 DNA: TGCAGCGTTGACCCAGGGGGCGGCACAGATACGCAGTATTTT.

In regard to this clone: This CDR3 fails to terminate in the conserved phenylalanine or tryptophan, so it likely reflects a read error. Because the CDR3's place on the DNA is in doubt, the DNA is left out and the CDR3 is given as listed by TCRdb. The chain joins TRBV29-1 to TRBJ2-2; the tabulated D call, TRBD2, remains unverified against the DNA. In germline, CDR1 is SQVTM, CDR2 ANQGSEA. Inclusive of both ends, the CDR3 amounts to 10 amino acids. CDR3 protein: CSVAVRPREL.

This chain connects TRBV7-9 to TRBJ2-3; TRBD2 agrees at 11 bases. V dropped 5 bases and J dropped 0; count of bases not matched to a gene: 4. The CDR3 has 16 residues. The germline V gene encodes CDR1 SEHNR and CDR2 FQNEAQ (reference sequence). CDR3 bases: TGTGCCAGCAGCCAGTGGACTAGCGGGAGCACAGATACGCAGTATTTT. It is translated as CASSQWTSGSTDTQYF.

This clone occurred a few times. This specimen includes other DNA sequences encoding the same CDR3. This chain links TRBV6-1 with TRBJ2-7; D gene uncertain. CDR1 MNHNS and CDR2 SASEGT come from the germline V gene. V lost 6 bases, J lost 3 bases, and 3 bases lay in between. The CDR3 covers 10 residues. The CDR3 reads CASSFYEQYF. The DNA of the CDR3 is TGTGCCAGCAGCTTCTACGAGCAGTACTTC.

V is TRBV28 and J is TRBJ2-7; a weak D match, TRBD1 (6 bases). Germline V gene sequence: CDR1 MDHEN, CDR2 SYDVKM. CDR3 length: 15 residues. V was pared by 1 base and J by 1 base, with 11 bases between. CDR3 sequence reads: CASSLSGTLSYEQYF. CDR3 in DNA: TGTGCCAGCAGTTTATCCGGGACACTATCCTACGAGCAGTACTTC.

In this sample, this clone turned up a few times. The CDR3 DNA reads as TGTGCCAGCAGCGTAGGGCCTCTCCAAGAGACCCAGTACTTC. This codes for CASSVGPLQETQYF. V usage is TRBV9 and J usage is TRBJ2-5, with D hard to call. Germline V lookup: CDR1 SGDLS, CDR2 YYNGEE. The CDR3 contains 14 residues. Trimming took off 0 bases at V and 1 base at J, with 7 bases between the two ends.

This chain uses TRBV14 with TRBJ2-2; the D is unclear. The V end was cut by 3 bases, the J end by 6 bases, with 8 bases between. Germline V gene data show CDR1 as SGHDN and CDR2 as FVKESK. The CDR3 extends over 13 amino acids. The CDR3 here is CASSQDEAGELFF. For the CDR3, the DNA is TGTGCCAGCAGCCAGGACGAGGCCGGGGAGCTGTTTTTT. The full variable domain, rest sourced from reference TRBV14 and TRBJ2-2, is EAGVTQFPSHSVIEKGQTVTLRCDPISGHDNLYWYRRVMGKEIKFLLHFVKESKQDESGMPNNRFLAERTGGTYSTLKVQPAELEDSGVYFCASSQDEAGELFFGEGSRLTVL.

Note on this clone: Different DNA sequences within this sample yield the same CDR3. V usage is TRBV2 and J usage is TRBJ2-1; 8 bases map to TRBD2. The CDR3 consists of 15 residues. Losses at the gene ends were 3 bases for V and 0 bases for J; bases not matched to a gene: 1. Germline V gives CDR1 SNHLY, CDR2 FYNNEI. The CDR3 region has the DNA TGTGCCAGCAGTGATGCGGGGGGCTCCTACAATGAGCAGTTCTTC. Residues: CASSDAGGSYNEQFF.

In the case of this clone: Additional DNA sequences in this sample encode the identical CDR3. V is TRBV6-5 and J is TRBJ2-1, with D uncertain. V was cut by 6 bases and J by 1 base, with 10 bases left in between. The CDR3 covers 14 residues. In germline, CDR1 is MNHEY, CDR2 SVGAGI. CDR3 nucleotide sequence: TGTGCCAGCAGCTACAAAGGATCCTACAATGAGCAGTTCTTC. Its protein product is CASSYKGSYNEQFF.

A word on this clone: The same CDR3 arises from other DNA sequences in this sample as well. The CDR3: CSASDRGEQYF. The CDR3, as DNA: TGCAGTGCTAGCGACAGGGGGGAGCAGTACTTC. The V gene is TRBV20-1, the J gene TRBJ2-7; 9 nucleotides agree with TRBD1. The CDR3 loop spans 11 amino acids. Trimming removed 3 bases from V and 7 bases from J; junction bases left unmatched: 1. Per germline, CDR1 DFQATT and CDR2 SNEGSKA (reference sequence).

The chain links TRBV14 to TRBJ1-6; TRBD1 might be the D (6 bases). Trimming removed 4 bases from V and 10 bases from J, with 14 bases in between. Germline CDR1 reads SGHDN; CDR2 reads FVKESK. There are 14 residues in the CDR3. The CDR3 nucleotides are TGTGCCAGCAGCCTTAACAGGGTAGCGTCACCCCTCCACTTT. This encodes CASSLNRVASPLHF. The full variable domain, with the rest looked up from reference TRBV14 and TRBJ1-6, is EAGVTQFPSHSVIEKGQTVTLRCDPISGHDNLYWYRRVMGKEIKFLLHFVKESKQDESGMPNNRFLAERTGGTYSTLKVQPAELEDSGVYFCASSLNRVASPLHFGNGTRLTVT.

This clone was detected only a few times. V usage is TRBV7-2 and J usage is TRBJ2-7; D is uncertain. Trimming took 4 bases from V and 2 from J, leaving 12 bases between them. The V gene's germline CDR1 is SGHTA and CDR2 FQGNSA. The CDR3 consists of 14 residues. In nucleotides, the CDR3 is TGTGCCAGCAGCTCCGACCCCTCGGCCTACGAGCAGTACTTC. It is translated as CASSSDPSAYEQYF.

This clone occurred a few times. The chain uses TRBV6-1 and TRBJ1-3; D is perhaps TRBD1 (5 bases). This CDR3 is 13 amino acids long. V lost 8 bases to trimming and J lost 0 bases, with 8 bases between them. Germline V gene data show CDR1 as MNHNS and CDR2 as SASEGT. The DNA for the CDR3 is TGTGCCAGCGACGGGACCTCTGGAAACACCATATATTTT. Translated, it gives CASDGTSGNTIYF.

This clone came up a few times. V usage is TRBV6-1 and J usage is TRBJ1-2, with TRBD1 identical over 9 bases. CDR3 length: 15 residues. Trimming took 1 base from V and 4 from J; bases not matched to a gene: 4. Germline V gene sequence: CDR1 MNHNS, CDR2 SASEGT. The CDR3 bases are TGTGCCAGCAGTGAAGGACAGGGGGAGTTCTATGGCTACACCTTC. This gives the protein CASSEGQGEFYGYTF.

The chain has TRBV7-6 and TRBJ2-3; D uncertain. Germline CDR1 SGHVS, CDR2 FNYEAQ. The V and J ends lost 5 bases and 4 bases respectively, with 10 bases between them. The CDR3 totals 13 residues. CDR3 sequence: CASSISTADTQYF. The CDR3 bases are TGTGCCAGCAGCATATCCACTGCAGATACGCAGTATTTT.

The table lists this clone with a few counts. This chain joins TRBV2 and TRBJ2-5, with D perhaps TRBD1 (5 bases). CDR1 SNHLY and CDR2 FYNNEI come from the germline V gene. The CDR3 is 14 amino acids. Trimming shortened V by 6 bases and J by 1 base, and 12 bases separated the two germline ends. The CDR3, as DNA: TGTGCCAGCAGCGACAGAATAGGCCAAGAGACCCAGTACTTC. Translating gives CASSDRIGQETQYF.

This clone was observed a handful of times. Written as DNA, the CDR3 is TGTGCCAGCAGTGAATTGGACAGGGGATATAATTCACCCCTCCACTTT. Translating it yields CASSELDRGYNSPLHF. The chain couples TRBV25-1 to TRBJ1-6, with 9 bases identical to TRBD1. The V gene's germline CDR1 is MGHDK and CDR2 SYGVNS. There are 16 residues in the CDR3. Trimming removed 1 base from V and 4 bases from J; junction bases left unmatched: 2.